This T cell receptor (beta chain) was sequenced in a study of shared clonotypes between healthy human individuals (dated by TCRdb to about 2020). About the study as a whole: Two women and a few men aged 18 to 49 years were included in the cohort. For each donor, three plates each were used for CD4 naive and CD4 memory, two plates were used for CD8 naive, and one plate was used for CD8 memory. To estimate repertoire size and how much clonotypes are shared between individuals, the study performed deep sequencing of blood TCR repertoires from about 5 healthy adults. To increase sequencing depth and limit assay-specific biases, different laboratories used diverse techniques to prepare libraries and sequence TCR repertoires. Per donor, leukapheresis produced somewhere between about 0.9 and 9 billion PBMCs. The investigation overall reported the following: When a few donors were compared, the shared fraction of clonotypes was around 4.6% for naive CD4, 3.5% to 4% for naive CD8, 2% to 2.5% for memory CD4, and 0.4% for memory CD8. Based on pairwise subsampling, the degree of clonotype sharing among donors was expected to be affected by sequencing depth. Incomplete sequencing was indicated by rarefaction of sorted-subset datasets, despite the large sequencing depth. Because the study included only a small number of donors, the genetic and exposure-history diversity represented was limited. Sampling was restricted to blood, and TCR repertoires in tissue are likely to differ from TCR repertoires in blood. Naive subsets generally had larger estimated clonotype richness than memory subsets did. Higher generation probabilities were observed for clonotypes shared by all four sorted-subset donors than for non-shared clonotypes.

A note on this clone: What this receptor recognizes is not known. The sample holds no much larger clone one base away, and base qualities are not on file.

From cysteine to phenylalanine, the CDR3 is 13 amino acids long. The CDR3 DNA has 39 bases and is translated from base 1. The junction shows trimming of 5 bases on V and 6 bases on J, and the gene matches do not reach 4 bases of it. CDR1 SGHVS and CDR2 FQNEAQ were looked up in the germline V gene. Healthy HIV-negative adults with no recently reported acute infections or vaccinations were included as donors. Every donor was a Caucasian adult residing in Nashville, Tennessee, USA. CD4+ T cells were enriched by magnetic negative selection; naive cells were then positively selected on CD45RA, and the negative fraction formed the memory subset. Blood was obtained by leukapheresis, after which PBMCs were separated by Ficoll-Histopaque density gradient centrifugation and cryopreserved in liquid nitrogen vapor phase. Analytical flow cytometry was used to check the purity and quantity of each magnetically sorted T cell population. From each sorted fraction, genomic DNA was isolated and quantified by UV absorbance on a Nanodrop 2000c.

TCR CDR3 regions were amplified from genomic DNA by multiplex PCR using the deep immunoSEQ assay. Extracted genomic DNA from each cell subset was distributed evenly across all wells of several immunoSEQ 96-well plates, and each plate was treated as a replicate. For sorted subsets, roughly 190 ng of genomic DNA, equivalent to some 30,000 T cell genomes, went into each replicate PCR. Purified libraries were quantified with a Qubit 3.0 fluorometer, sized on a Bioanalyzer 2100, and re-quantified with the KAPA Library Quantification kit. A separate single-read 150-cycle Illumina NextSeq 550 flow cell was used to sequence each immunoSEQ 96-well plate. As for the original processing: The immunoSEQ output contained only junctional sequences without quality scores, so filtering could not match that applied to full-length reads. To assign V/J genes and CDR3, sequences were annotated using PyIR, a Python wrapper for IgBLAST v1.9, with IMGT germline references. Any read was removed if the V/J assignment was weak (E-value above 1e-6), the CDR3 was missing, or the read contained stop codons, out-of-frame junctions, or ambiguous translated residues. V3J clonotypes were defined as sequences sharing the same inferred V gene, J gene, and CDR3 amino acid sequence. The percentage overlap between two repertoires was calculated by dividing the number of shared unique clonotypes by the size of the smaller repertoire. Richness of each repertoire was evaluated using RTK rarefaction, the Chao1 estimator, and Recon v2.1 estimates of unobserved clonotypes. Generation probabilities were computed with OLGA for all TCRbeta clonotypes obtained by the gDNA method from four donors. The clones in this table, taken by TCRdb from immuneACCESS, are in-frame only. Not every clone is retained; where verified, under half of the shortfall comes from an unresolved V gene, and the cause of the rest is unknown. V, J and clone size are taken as reported in that table, and D and trimming were inferred from the DNA itself. The sample table records millions of clones; roughly 92% of these occur just once. About 0.13% of the sample comes from the top ten.

Material: naive CD4+ T cells sorted from blood. The cell subset or site label of this sample denotes: CD45RA+ positively selected. The receptor was isolated from a man aged 18 to 35 in good health. In this chain, TRBV7-8 is recombined with TRBJ1-2, with 9 junctional bases fitting TRBD1. The CDR3 region has the sequence CASSLGTGNGYTF. The DNA reads TGTGCCAGCAGCCTCGGGACAGGGAATGGCTACACCTTC.